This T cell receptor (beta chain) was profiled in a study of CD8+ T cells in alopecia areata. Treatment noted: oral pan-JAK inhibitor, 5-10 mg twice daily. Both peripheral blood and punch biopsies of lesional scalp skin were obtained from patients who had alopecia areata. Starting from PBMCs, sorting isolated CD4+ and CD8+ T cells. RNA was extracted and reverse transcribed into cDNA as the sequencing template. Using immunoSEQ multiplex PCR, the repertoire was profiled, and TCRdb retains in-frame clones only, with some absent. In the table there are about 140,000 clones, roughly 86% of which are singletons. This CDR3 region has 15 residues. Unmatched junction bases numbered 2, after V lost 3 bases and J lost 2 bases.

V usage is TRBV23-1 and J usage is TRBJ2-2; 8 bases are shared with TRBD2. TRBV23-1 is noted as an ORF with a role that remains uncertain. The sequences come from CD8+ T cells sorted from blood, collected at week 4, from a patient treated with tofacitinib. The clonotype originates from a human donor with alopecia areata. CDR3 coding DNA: TGCGCCAGCAGTCAGTTAGCGGGAAACACCGGGGAGCTGTTTTTT. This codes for CASSQLAGNTGELFF.